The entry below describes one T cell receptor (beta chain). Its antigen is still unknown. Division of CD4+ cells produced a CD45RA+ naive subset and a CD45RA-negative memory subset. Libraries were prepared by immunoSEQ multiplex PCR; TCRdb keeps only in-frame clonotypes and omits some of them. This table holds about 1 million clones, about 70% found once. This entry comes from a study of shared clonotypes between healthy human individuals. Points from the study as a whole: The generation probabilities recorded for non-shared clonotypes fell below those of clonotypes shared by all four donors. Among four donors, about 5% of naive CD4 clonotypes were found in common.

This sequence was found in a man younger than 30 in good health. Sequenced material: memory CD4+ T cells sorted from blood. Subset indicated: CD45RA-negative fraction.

The CDR3 nucleotides are TGTGCCAGCAGCTTTACAAGGCGGGCAGGGGACGGAATAAAAGCTTTCTTT. Translating gives CASSFTRRAGDGIKAFF. The chain combines TRBV7-8 with TRBJ1-1; possible D gene TRBD1, 6 bases. V was shortened by 3 bases and J by 9 bases, with 26 bases between the two germline ends. This CDR3 is built from 17 residues. The germline gives CDR1 SGHVS, CDR2 FQNEAQ.